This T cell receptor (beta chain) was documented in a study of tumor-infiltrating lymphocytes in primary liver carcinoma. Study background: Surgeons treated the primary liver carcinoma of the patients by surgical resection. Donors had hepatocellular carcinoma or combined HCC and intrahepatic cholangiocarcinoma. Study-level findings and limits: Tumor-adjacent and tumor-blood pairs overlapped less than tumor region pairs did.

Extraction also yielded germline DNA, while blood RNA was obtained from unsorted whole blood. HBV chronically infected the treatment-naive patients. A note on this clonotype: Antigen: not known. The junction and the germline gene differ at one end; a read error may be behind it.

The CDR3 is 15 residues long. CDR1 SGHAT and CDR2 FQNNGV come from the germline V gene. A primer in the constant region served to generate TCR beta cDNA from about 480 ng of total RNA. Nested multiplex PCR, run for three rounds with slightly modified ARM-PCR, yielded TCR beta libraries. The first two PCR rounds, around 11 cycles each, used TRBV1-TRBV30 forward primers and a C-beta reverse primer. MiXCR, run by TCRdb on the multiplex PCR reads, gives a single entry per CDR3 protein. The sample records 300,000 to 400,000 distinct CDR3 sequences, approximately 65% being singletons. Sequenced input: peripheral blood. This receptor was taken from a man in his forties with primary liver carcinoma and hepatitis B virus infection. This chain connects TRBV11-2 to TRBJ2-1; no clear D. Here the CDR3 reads CASSSDGSSYNEQFF. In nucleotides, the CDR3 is TGTGCCAGCAGCTCAGACGGAAGCTCCTATAATGAGCAGTTCTTC.